One and the same sample provided the 9 T cell receptor beta chains below, sequenced in a study of cytomegalovirus exposure and HLA in healthy donors. The study ran its PCR with 60 Vbeta and 13 Jbeta primers. The method was immunoSEQ multiplex PCR; TCRdb's version includes in-frame clones alone and lacks a portion of them. The sample records some 220,000 clones, approximately 80% being singletons. Specimen: PBMCs. Receptors were obtained from a woman aged 40 to 49 in good health and CMV-seronegative.

The J gene is TRBJ2-7, the V gene TRBV30; the D gene is possibly TRBD1 (6 bases). Trimming took off 4 bases at V and 6 bases at J, with 10 bases between the two ends. Germline V lookup: CDR1 GTSNPN, CDR2 SVGIG (reference sequence). The CDR3 extends over 11 amino acids. CDR3 loop: CAWIQGFEQYF. CDR3 DNA sequence: TGTGCCTGGATACAGGGTTTCGAGCAGTACTTC. The entire variable domain, with the rest obtained from reference TRBV30 and TRBJ2-7, is as follows: SQTIHQWPATLVQPVGSPLSLECTVEGTSNPNLYWYRQAAGRGLQLLFYSVGIGQISSEVPQNLSASRPQDRQFILSSKKLLLSDSGFYLCAWIQGFEQYFGPGTRLTVT.

The genes are TRBV7-6 and TRBJ2-2, with TRBD1 identical over 7 bases. This CDR3 region has 15 residues. Germline-derived CDR1 and CDR2 are SGHVS and FNYEAQ. V lost 3 bases, J lost 0 bases, and 1 base stayed unmatched. In DNA, the CDR3 is TGTGCCAGCAGCTTGACAGGGACGAACACCGGGGAGCTGTTTTTT. Translated: CASSLTGTNTGELFF.

CDR3 protein: CASSQEEGLVTDTQYF. CDR3 DNA sequence: TGCGCCAGCAGCCAAGAAGAGGGACTAGTCACAGATACGCAGTATTTT. This sequence joins TRBV4-1 and TRBJ2-3; 8 nucleotides align to TRBD2. With 0 bases clipped from V and 2 bases from J, the junction kept 4 bases outside the gene matches. Germline V gives CDR1 MGHRA, CDR2 YSYEKL. The CDR3 covers 16 residues.

The chain combines TRBV5-1 with TRBJ1-1, with TRBD1 matching 9 bases. V shed 1 base and J 1 base; nucleotides not matched to a gene: 2. This CDR3 is 15 amino acids long. Per the germline V gene, CDR1 is SGHRS and CDR2 is YFSETQ. The CDR3, as DNA: TGCGCCAGCAGCTTGCAGGGACAGGGGAACACTGAAGCTTTCTTT. It specifies CASSLQGQGNTEAFF.

The gene calls are TRBV5-6 and TRBJ2-1; weak D call: TRBD1 (5 bases). The CDR3 totals 14 residues. V shed 0 bases and J shed 4 bases, with 8 bases lying between them. CDR1 SGHDT and CDR2 YYEEEE come from the germline V gene. The CDR3: CASSLEGMYNEQFF. Here the CDR3 DNA reads TGTGCCAGCAGCTTGGAGGGGATGTACAATGAGCAGTTCTTC.

Concerning this clone itself: This CDR3 is also generated by other DNA sequences in the sample. This chain links TRBV19 with TRBJ1-2, with a possible D match to TRBD1 (5 bases). This CDR3 has 13 amino acids. Germline V gives CDR1 LNHDA, CDR2 SQIVND (reference sequence). V lost 0 bases to trimming and J lost 5 bases, with 7 bases between them. This CDR3 is CASSIDRGYGYTF. The CDR3 DNA reads TGTGCCAGTAGTATAGATCGGGGGTATGGCTACACCTTC.

The chain joins TRBV15 to TRBJ1-3; 7 bases map to TRBD1. The V gene's germline CDR1 is LNHNV and CDR2 YYDKDF (reference sequence). The CDR3 runs to 12 residues. V trimming: 9 bases; J trimming: 3 bases; junction bases outside the gene matches: 2. The CDR3 here is CATSGGGNTIYF. In DNA form, the CDR3 reads TGTGCCACTTCAGGGGGTGGAAACACCATATATTTT. Drawing the rest from reference TRBV15 and TRBJ1-3, the complete variable domain is DAMVIQNPRYQVTQFGKPVTLSCSQTLNHNVMYWYQQKSSQAPKLLFHYYDKDFNNEADTPDNFQSRRPNTSFCFLDIRSPGLGDTAMYLCATSGGGNTIYFGEGSWLTVV.

The chain uses TRBV7-9 and TRBJ1-2; TRBD1 aligns across 8 bases. J lost 8 bases, V lost 3 bases, and 5 bases had no gene match. Germline-derived CDR1 and CDR2 are SEHNR and FQNEAQ (reference sequence). This CDR3 region has 13 residues. CDR3 coding DNA: TGTGCCAGCAGCTTGACAGGGGACGGCGGCTACACCTTC. Its translation is CASSLTGDGGYTF.

CDR3 protein: CASSLTSGNRLTYEQYF. In DNA, the CDR3 is TGTGCCAGCAGCTTAACGTCGGGGAATCGGCTTACCTACGAGCAGTACTTC. The chain couples TRBV7-3 to TRBJ2-7, with D possibly being TRBD2 (5 bases). V was clipped by 0 bases and J by 2 bases, with 17 bases between them. This CDR3 region has 17 residues. CDR1 is SGHTA, CDR2 FQGTGA, per germline.